Listed below are T cell receptor beta chains from one sample, sequenced in a study of response to subunit inactivated influenza vaccine. TCRdb reprocessed the RT-PCR reads with MiXCR, giving one entry per CDR3 protein. The sample includes some 800,000 distinct CDR3 sequences, over 20% of them seen just once. The sequencing used PBMCs from blood, collected 5 to 6 days after vaccination. Every receptor here comes from a man aged 45-65 years who received an inactivated influenza vaccine. Each CDR3 is given with its conserved first and last residue. The D gene is left open where the match is weak. Size is stated for part of the rows, as once, few or many counts, or as a class when the clone is expanded.

TRBJ1-2	few	TRBV5-1	NA	13	TGCGCCAGCACCCCCGGGACGCATCAAGGCTACACCTTC	CASTPGTHQGYTF
TRBJ2-5	NA	TRBV29-1	NA	14	TGCAGCGTGGGGGTATTGGGACGGCCGACGGACCAGTACTTC	CSVGVLGRPTDQYF
TRBJ1-2	few	TRBV20-1	NA	17	TGCAGTGCTAGAGGCCCGATTACCGACTTCGCTAACTATGGCTACACCTTC	CSARGPITDFANYGYTF
TRBJ2-1	NA	TRBV20-1	TRBD1	15	TGCAGTGCTAGAGAGTCGGGGACAGGGGGACGTGAGCAGTTCTTC	CSARESGTGGREQFF
TRBJ2-7	NA	TRBV6-1	NA	16	TGTGCCAGCAGCCCCACGGGGTCCAGTGCTGCATGGTCTCAGTACTTC	CASSPTGSSAAWSQYF
TRBJ2-7	NA	TRBV29-1	NA	12	TGCAGCGTCAGTTTTCGGGGAGGCGAGCAGTACTTC	CSVSFRGGEQYF
TRBJ2-5	few	TRBV29-1	NA	13	TGCAGCGTTGCCCTGAACAATCAAGAGACCCAGTACTTC	CSVALNNQETQYF
TRBJ2-7	NA	TRBV20-1	TRBD1	15	TGCAGTGCCGTTTCGGGACAGGGGGCCTCCTACGAGCAGTACTTC	CSAVSGQGASYEQYF
TRBJ2-3	NA	TRBV10-3	NA	12	TGTGCCATCAGTGAGTTCTTAGATACGCAGTATTTT	CAISEFLDTQYF
TRBJ2-1	few	TRBV5-6	NA	15	TGTGCCAGCACCAATGCTCCCGCCGACTACAATGAGCAGTTCTTC	CASTNAPADYNEQFF
TRBJ2-2	few	TRBV10-3	TRBD1	17	TGTGCCATCAGTGAGTCACCGGGACAGGGCCCCAGCAGGGAGCTGTTTTTT	CAISESPGQGPSRELFF
TRBJ1-2	few	TRBV6-1	TRBD1	17	TGTGCCAGCAGCCGGACAGGGCACTCCGTTATGAACTATGGCTACACCTTC	CASSRTGHSVMNYGYTF
TRBJ1-3	NA	TRBV20-1	NA	11	TGCAGTGCTAGAGATCTGGGGACCATATATTTT	CSARDLGTIYF
TRBJ2-7	few	TRBV5-1	TRBD2	16	TGCGCCAGCAGCTTGGTAGCTAGCGGGGCAGCCTACGAGCAGTACTTC	CASSLVASGAAYEQYF
TRBJ2-2	NA	TRBV6-5	NA	14	TGTGCCAGCAGTTACTGGGAGAACACCGGGGAGCTGTTTTTT	CASSYWENTGELFF
TRBJ2-7	NA	TRBV13	TRBD1	16	TGTGCCAGCAGCTCACGGGGGACAGGGGCGAACTACGAGCAGTACTTC	CASSSRGTGANYEQYF
TRBJ2-5	few	TRBV5-6	TRBD1	14	TGTGCCAGCAGCCTCGGGACAGGGTTGGAGACCCAGTACTTC	CASSLGTGLETQYF
TRBJ2-7	NA	TRBV5-1	NA	14	TGCGCCAGCAGCTTGGTGTCGGGTTTCTACGAGCAGTACTTC	CASSLVSGFYEQYF
TRBJ2-7	NA	TRBV3-1	TRBD1	13	TGTGCCAGCAGCCACGGGACAGCGAACGAGCAGTACTTC	CASSHGTANEQYF
TRBJ1-5	few	TRBV6-2/TRBV6-3	NA	16	TGTGCCAGCAGTTACTCGCCTGACAGGTACGGTCAGCCCCAGCATTTT	CASSYSPDRYGQPQHF
TRBJ2-2	few	TRBV18	NA	15	TGTGCCAGCTCGCGAGGGACGGAGAACACCGGGGAGCTGTTTTTT	CASSRGTENTGELFF
TRBJ1-5	NA	TRBV5-1	TRBD1	14	TGCGCCAGCAGCTTAACAGGGGGGCAGCAGCCCCAGCATTTT	CASSLTGGQQPQHF
TRBJ2-5	few	TRBV11-2	TRBD1	14	TGTGCCAGCAGCACAGGGGCGCGCCAAGAGACCCAGTACTTC	CASSTGARQETQYF
TRBJ1-5	NA	TRBV6-5	NA	14	TGTGCCAGCAGTTACTCTGGACGCAATCAGCCCCAGCATTTT	CASSYSGRNQPQHF
TRBJ2-5	once	TRBV4-3	TRBD2	15	TGCGCCAGCAGCCAACAGCGGGACCGACAAGAGACCCAGTACTTC	CASSQQRDRQETQYF
TRBJ1-1	many	TRBV12-3/TRBV12-4	NA	15	TGTGCCAGCAGTTCTGGCGGCCCCTTGGGGACTGAAGCTTTCTTT	CASSSGGPLGTEAFF
TRBJ2-2	NA	TRBV12-3/TRBV12-4	NA	14	TGTGCCAGCAGGAAGACAGTGAACACCGGGGAGCTGTTTTTT	CASRKTVNTGELFF
TRBJ1-6	NA	TRBV7-2	NA	16	TGTGCCAGCAGCTTATCGGGAACCCCATACAATTCACCCCTCCACTTT	CASSLSGTPYNSPLHF
TRBJ2-1	many	TRBV12-3/TRBV12-4	TRBD2	15	TGTGCCAGCAGTATCGGGACTAGCGTATCCCGTTCTGAGTTCTTC	CASSIGTSVSRSEFF
TRBJ1-6	few	TRBV3-1	NA	13	TGTGCCAGCAGCTCTGTCGCCGATTCACCCCTCCACTTT	CASSSVADSPLHF
TRBJ2-3	NA	TRBV20-1	NA	15	TGCAGTGCTACCCGACAGGTTGTCATCACAGATACGCAGTATTTT	CSATRQVVITDTQYF
TRBJ1-2	few	TRBV4-1	NA	14	TGCGCCAGCAGCCACCGCCCCACAGGTTCTGGCTACACCTTC	CASSHRPTGSGYTF
TRBJ2-7	NA	TRBV20-1	NA	12	TGCAGTGCCCAGGGCAGCTTGTACGAGCAGTACTTC	CSAQGSLYEQYF
TRBJ1-1	NA	TRBV5-1	TRBD1	13	TGCGCCAGCAGCTTACAGGGGCTTAATGAAGCTTTCTTT	CASSLQGLNEAFF
TRBJ1-4	NA	TRBV6-2/TRBV6-3	NA	14	TGTGCCAGCAGTTTGGAGGGAAAGGGGGAAAAACTGTTTTTT	CASSLEGKGEKLFF
TRBJ1-5	few	TRBV5-1	NA	14	TGCGCCAGCAGCACCAGGGCGGGGACTCAGCCCCAGCATTTT	CASSTRAGTQPQHF
TRBJ2-7	NA	TRBV21-1	NA	12	TGTGCCAGCAGCAAAGCCGTCTCCGAGCAGTACTTC	CASSKAVSEQYF
TRBJ2-4	NA	TRBV7-8	TRBD2	16	TGTGCCAGCAGCTTAGCGGACCGGGGGGGCAAAAACATTCAGCACTTC	CASSLADRGGKNIQHF
TRBJ2-1	few	TRBV21-1	NA	16	TGTGCCAGCAGCAAAGTAGACCGAGCCCGGGAGAATGAGCAGTTCTTC	CASSKVDRARENEQFF
TRBJ2-5	few	TRBV20-1	TRBD1	14	TGCAGTGCTACGGGACAGGGTAATCAAGAGACCCAGTACTTC	CSATGQGNQETQYF
TRBJ2-7	once	TRBV28	NA	14	TGTGCCAGCAGCAAGACTTGGAGTAACGTGGGGCAGTACTTC	CASSKTWSNVGQYF
TRBJ2-7	once	TRBV7-9	NA	14	TGTGCCAGCAGCTTAGTCGGCTCCCCCGCAGAGCAGTACTTC	CASSLVGSPAEQYF
TRBJ1-5	few	TRBV20-1	NA	13	TGCAGTGCTGCGGCCGCAGGGCATCAGCCCCAGCATTTT	CSAAAAGHQPQHF
TRBJ2-1	NA	TRBV20-1	NA	13	TGCAGTGCTAGTTCACGAGCTACCAATGAGCAGTTCTTC	CSASSRATNEQFF
TRBJ2-3	few	TRBV20-1	NA	14	TGCAGTGCTAGAGGCCAAGGGAGCACAGATACGCAGTATTTT	CSARGQGSTDTQYF
TRBJ2-7	few	TRBV9	TRBD1	16	TGTGCCAGCAGCTTGGGGACAGGGGGGACGGGATACGAGCAGTACTTC	CASSLGTGGTGYEQYF
TRBJ2-5	few	TRBV4-2	TRBD2	18	TGTGCCAGCAGCCAGGCCCCTTTCTTAGCGGGGGGGCTGGAGACCCAGTACTTC	CASSQAPFLAGGLETQYF
TRBJ2-7	NA	TRBV29-1	NA	12	TGCAGCGTTGGGCCGGCTACCTACGAGCAGTACTTC	CSVGPATYEQYF
TRBJ2-1	few	TRBV7-2	TRBD1	16	TGTGCCAGCAGCCCTTTGTCCGCACAGGGGAACAATGAGCAGTTCTTC	CASSPLSAQGNNEQFF
TRBJ2-7	NA	TRBV20-1	NA	18	TGCAGTGCTAGTGGGTATACCCGGAGGGCAGCACCTACCTACGAGCAGTACTTC	CSASGYTRRAAPTYEQYF
TRBJ2-4	few	TRBV14	TRBD2	14	TGTGCCAGCAGCGCGACGACTAGCGGACTAGTCCGGTACTTC	CASSATTSGLVRYF
TRBJ1-1	once	TRBV10-3	NA	16	TGTGCCATCAGTGATGCCCCAGGGAAAATGAACACTGAAGCTTTCTTT	CAISDAPGKMNTEAFF
TRBJ2-5	NA	TRBV7-9	TRBD2	16	TGTGCCAGCAGACTGGGACTAGCGGAACCACAAGAGACCCAGTACTTC	CASRLGLAEPQETQYF
TRBJ2-1	few	TRBV5-1	TRBD1	14	TGCGCCAGCGAGGGCCGGGACAGGGTTGGGGAGCAGTTCTTC	CASEGRDRVGEQFF
TRBJ1-1	few	TRBV5-1	TRBD1	15	TGCGCCAGCAGCTGGGACAGGGGATTAGGCACTGAAGCTTTCTTT	CASSWDRGLGTEAFF